These T cell receptor beta chains were read from a single sample in a study of CD8 T cells in Susac syndrome. TCRdb fed the immunoSEQ multiplex PCR reads into MiXCR, producing one record per CDR3 protein. In the table there are some 180,000 distinct CDR3 sequences, roughly 94% of which are singletons. The sample was CD4+ T cells from PBMCs. These receptors were collected from a human donor with Susac syndrome. The CDR3 runs from the conserved cysteine through the conserved F or W. Each record gives: J gene, clone size, D gene, V gene, CDR3 protein, CDR3 DNA. The D gene is left open where the match is weak. The size entry is marked missing in some rows and otherwise reads once, few, many or a size class.

J: TRBJ2-2
size: .
D: TRBD2
V: TRBV30
CDR3: CAWRLAGAPNTGELFF
DNA: TGTGCCTGGAGGCTAGCGGGGGCTCCGAACACCGGGGAGCTGTTTTTT

J: TRBJ2-7
size: .
D: .
V: TRBV5-1
CDR3: CASSPQLVSYEQYF
DNA: TGCGCCAGCAGCCCACAATTGGTTTCCTACGAGCAGTACTTC

J: TRBJ2-1
size: .
D: .
V: TRBV12-3/TRBV12-4
CDR3: CASSSNPGLNYNEQFF
DNA: TGTGCCAGCAGTTCTAATCCGGGACTGAACTACAATGAGCAGTTCTTC

J: TRBJ1-2
size: .
D: TRBD1
V: TRBV3-1
CDR3: CASSQDLTGARGYTF
DNA: TGTGCCAGCAGCCAAGATCTTACAGGGGCTCGTGGCTACACCTTC

J: TRBJ2-5
size: .
D: .
V: TRBV6-2/TRBV6-3
CDR3: CASSWTLQETQYF
DNA: TGTGCCAGCAGTTGGACACTCCAAGAGACCCAGTACTTC

J: TRBJ2-7
size: .
D: .
V: TRBV5-4
CDR3: CASSLGVNTYEQYF
DNA: TGTGCCAGCAGCTTGGGCGTAAACACCTACGAGCAGTACTTC

J: TRBJ1-1
size: .
D: TRBD1
V: TRBV7-9
CDR3: CASTRTGGFGNTEAFF
DNA: TGTGCCAGCACCCGGACAGGGGGCTTCGGGAACACTGAAGCTTTCTTT

J: TRBJ2-3
size: .
D: .
V: TRBV29-1
CDR3: CSVQTGHTDTQYF
DNA: TGCAGCGTCCAAACAGGGCACACAGATACGCAGTATTTT

J: TRBJ2-3
size: once
D: .
V: TRBV30
CDR3: CAWSVGLADTQYF
DNA: TGTGCCTGGAGTGTAGGTCTAGCAGATACGCAGTATTTT

J: TRBJ2-7
size: .
D: TRBD1
V: TRBV9
CDR3: CASSPRDSQTYEQYF
DNA: TGTGCCAGCAGCCCTAGGGACAGTCAAACCTACGAGCAGTACTTC